This entry lists 23 T cell receptor beta chains sequenced from one sample in a study of cytomegalovirus exposure and HLA in healthy donors. This PCR relied on a set of 60 Vbeta primers and 13 Jbeta primers. Libraries were prepared by immunoSEQ multiplex PCR; TCRdb keeps only in-frame clonotypes and omits some of them. The table shows approximately 160,000 clones, with around 78% occurring only once. Specimen: PBMCs. The receptor source for this set is a man in his forties or fifties in good health and CMV-seronegative.

This sequence joins TRBV14 and TRBJ2-7, with D perhaps matching TRBD1 (5 bases). Germline V gene data show CDR1 as SGHDN and CDR2 as FVKESK. Deletions cut 4 bases from V and 6 bases from J, with 16 bases between. This CDR3 region has 14 residues. The CDR3 protein is CASSLTKTGTEQYF. The CDR3 DNA is TGTGCCAGCAGCCTAACAAAAACAGGAACCGAGCAGTACTTC.

V is TRBV11-2 and J is TRBJ2-7, with D perhaps TRBD1 (5 bases). V lost 6 bases and J 2 bases, leaving 11 bases between the germline ends. Germline CDR1 is SGHAT and CDR2 is FQNNGV. This CDR3 has 13 amino acids. CDR3 loop: CASSLGQTYEQYV. The CDR3 DNA reads TGTGCCAGCAGTCTGGGGCAGACCTACGAGCAGTACGTC.

CDR3 residues: CASSLIGPDGNEQFF. The CDR3 DNA sequence: TGCGCCAGCAGCTTAATTGGTCCCGACGGGAATGAGCAGTTCTTC. This chain joins TRBV5-1 and TRBJ2-1, with no clear D. Germline-derived CDR1 and CDR2 are SGHRS and YFSETQ. The germline V and J ends were trimmed by 2 bases and 7 bases, with 16 bases remaining between them. This CDR3 spans 15 amino acids.

The genes are TRBV28 and TRBJ2-7; TRBD2 is a possible D gene (5 bases). Germline values: CDR1 MDHEN, CDR2 SYDVKM. CDR3 length: 13 amino acids. The V and J ends lost 3 bases and 3 bases respectively, with 9 bases between them. CDR3 in DNA: TGTGCCAGCAGTTTTAGAGGGAGCTACGAGCAGTACTTC. Its protein product is CASSFRGSYEQYF.

The V gene is TRBV18, the J gene TRBJ2-7, with TRBD1 matching over 9 bases. V shed 1 base, J shed 2 bases, and the junction held 18 bases outside the gene matches. Per the germline V gene, CDR1 is KGHSH and CDR2 is LQKENI. This CDR3 region has 20 residues. The CDR3 loop is CASSPLGELIWTGEAYEQYV. DNA of the CDR3: TGTGCCAGCTCACCACTCGGGGAACTCATATGGACAGGGGAGGCCTACGAGCAGTACGTC.

CDR3 DNA: TGTGCCAGCAGGCCGGGGGGGGGCGAGCAGTTCTTC. Residues: CASRPGGGEQFF. V usage is TRBV2 and J usage is TRBJ2-1, with 8 bases matching TRBD2. V shed 6 bases, J shed 10 bases, and the junction held 5 bases outside the gene matches. The CDR3 is 12 amino acids. Germline V gene sequence: CDR1 SNHLY, CDR2 FYNNEI.

V gene TRBV6-1 combines with J gene TRBJ2-1; the D gene is possibly TRBD1 (5 bases). The CDR3 length is 12 residues. CDR1 is MNHNS and CDR2 is SASEGT in the germline V gene. V shed 9 bases and J shed 7 bases, with 13 bases lying between them. CDR3 bases: TGTGCCAGTGCCGAGTCAGGGAATGAGCAGTTCTTC. Translating gives CASAESGNEQFF.

In this sample, this clone turned up once. The chain uses TRBV2 and TRBJ2-1; tentatively, D is TRBD2 (6 bases). Germline loops: CDR1 SNHLY, CDR2 FYNNEI. Trimming cost V 5 bases and J 2 bases, with 13 bases left between them. CDR3 size: 15 residues. The CDR3 sequence: CASSSLGGPYNEQFF. CDR3 in DNA: TGTGCCAGCAGTTCCCTGGGAGGCCCCTACAATGAGCAGTTCTTC. Combining the CDR3 with reference TRBV2 and TRBJ2-1 gives the whole variable domain EPEVTQTPSHQVTQMGQEVILRCVPISNHLYFYWYRQILGQKVEFLVSFYNNEISEKSEIFDDQFSVERPDGSNFTLKIRSTKLEDSAMYFCASSSLGGPYNEQFFGPGTRLTVL.

A few counts support this clone. The CDR3 reads CASSRRQTGEQFF. CDR3 DNA: TGTGCCAGCAGCCGTCGACAGACTGGGGAGCAGTTCTTC. The chain joins TRBV7-6 to TRBJ2-1; tentative D call: TRBD1 (5 bases). This CDR3 contains 13 residues. The ends were cut back, 5 bases at V and 10 bases at J, with 15 bases in the middle. CDR1 and CDR2 from the germline V gene are SGHVS and FNYEAQ. Full variable domain (outside the CDR3, taken from reference TRBV7-6 and TRBJ2-1): GAGVSQSPRYKVTKRGQDVALRCDPISGHVSLYWYRQALGQGPEFLTYFNYEAQQDKSGLPNDRFSAERPEGSISTLTIQRTEQRDSAMYRCASSRRQTGEQFFGPGTRLTVL.

The gene calls are TRBV4-1 and TRBJ2-3, with 11 bases aligning to TRBD1. The CDR3 runs 14 residues. The V gene end was trimmed by 4 bases and the J gene end by 6 bases; junction bases not matched to a gene: 3. Per germline, CDR1 MGHRA and CDR2 YSYEKL. The CDR3 sequence: CASSRGQGADTQYF. The CDR3 region has the DNA TGCGCCAGCAGCCGCGGACAGGGGGCCGATACGCAGTATTTT.

The chain uses TRBV7-3 and TRBJ2-3, with D unresolved. CDR1 is SGHTA and CDR2 is FQGTGA in the germline V gene. With 4 bases removed from V and 0 bases from J, the gap between germline ends came to 11 bases. The CDR3 covers 15 residues. The CDR3 here is CASSSVASSTDTQYF. The CDR3 region has the DNA TGTGCCAGCAGCTCCGTGGCCTCTAGCACAGATACGCAGTATTTT. Full variable domain (outside the CDR3, taken from reference TRBV7-3 and TRBJ2-3): GAGVSQTPSNKVTEKGKYVELRCDPISGHTALYWYRQSLGQGPEFLIYFQGTGAADDSGLPNDRFFAVRPEGSVSTLKIQRTERGDSAVYLCASSSVASSTDTQYFGPGTRLTVL.

The chain has TRBV6-5 and TRBJ1-5; possible D gene TRBD1, 6 bases. CDR1 and CDR2 from the germline V gene are MNHEY and SVGAGI. V lost 7 bases and J 0 bases, leaving 13 bases between the germline ends. This CDR3 is 15 amino acids long. The CDR3 here is CASTEGVFSNQPQHF. CDR3 nucleotide sequence: TGTGCCAGCACAGAGGGGGTATTTAGCAATCAGCCCCAGCATTTT.

The genes are TRBV7-8 and TRBJ2-7; D might be TRBD1 (6 bases). The CDR3 loop spans 14 amino acids. The V end lost 6 bases, the J end lost 3 bases, and 15 bases lay between the germline ends. In germline, CDR1 is SGHVS, CDR2 FQNEAQ. CDR3 sequence (DNA): TGTGCCAGCAGATCCAGGGGTCGGGACTACGAGCAGTACTTC. As protein: CASRSRGRDYEQYF. The full variable domain, completed using reference TRBV7-8 and TRBJ2-7, is GAGVSQSPRYKVAKRGQDVALRCDPISGHVSLFWYQQALGQGPEFLTYFQNEAQLDKSGLPSDRFFAERPEGSVSTLKIQRTQQEDSAVYLCASRSRGRDYEQYFGPGTRLTVT.

The chain carries TRBV7-9 and TRBJ2-1; D is unclear. V was cut by 3 bases and J by 7 bases, with 7 bases left in between. The CDR3 is 12 amino acids. Per germline, CDR1 SEHNR and CDR2 FQNEAQ (reference sequence). CDR3 protein: CASSLAVNEQFF. The CDR3 DNA is TGTGCCAGCAGCTTGGCCGTAAATGAGCAGTTCTTC.

The V gene is TRBV2, the J gene TRBJ2-2; TRBD2 agrees at 8 bases. Germline lookup yields CDR1 SNHLY and CDR2 FYNNEI. Trimming cost V 10 bases and J 3 bases; bases outside gene matches: 10. There are 15 residues in the CDR3. The CDR3 DNA follows: TGTGCCACCCGTCCCAGCGGGAGTTACACCGGGGAGCTGTTTTTT. Its translation is CATRPSGSYTGELFF.

This chain links TRBV9 with TRBJ1-4; TRBD1 matches at 8 bases. CDR1 and CDR2 from the germline V gene are SGDLS and YYNGEE. V lost 3 bases, J lost 5 bases, and 6 bases stayed unmatched. The CDR3 runs 15 residues. DNA of the CDR3: TGTGCCAGCAGCGACGGACAGGGAGGGAATGAAAAACTGTTTTTT. Residues: CASSDGQGGNEKLFF.

The chain links TRBV7-2 to TRBJ2-7, with 7 bases aligning to TRBD2. CDR1 is SGHTA and CDR2 is FQGNSA in the germline V gene. Trimming took 5 bases from V and 6 from J; bases not matched to a gene: 10. The CDR3 covers 14 residues. In DNA form, the CDR3 reads TGTGCCAGCAGCGAGAGGTGGGGGGGTCTCGAGCAGTACTTC. Protein product: CASSERWGGLEQYF.

This chain joins TRBV4-2 and TRBJ2-3; D is uncertain. The CDR3 has 13 amino acids. CDR1 is LGHNA, CDR2 YNFKEQ, per germline. The ends were cut back, 4 bases at V and 5 bases at J, with 10 bases in the middle. CDR3 DNA sequence: TGTGCCAGCAGCCGTACTTTCGGAGATACGCAGTATTTT. Protein sequence: CASSRTFGDTQYF.

The chain has TRBV7-9 and TRBJ2-5, with D possibly matching TRBD1 (5 bases). The J call may be incorrect, as the DNA end agrees better with TRBJ2-7. The CDR3 consists of 15 residues. The germline gives CDR1 SEHNR, CDR2 FQNEAQ (reference sequence). CDR3 coding DNA: TGTGCCAGCAGCTCCGAAGAGGCAGGGTGGTACGAGCAGTACTTC. Translating gives CASSSEEAGWYEQYF.

The chain's CDR3 is CAAGTGSSYEQYV. CDR3 coding DNA: TGTGCCGCCGGGACAGGGAGCTCCTACGAGCAGTACGTC. The J gene is TRBJ2-7, the V gene TRBV6-5; 9 bases are a match to TRBD1. Germline CDR1 is MNHEY and CDR2 is SVGAGI. CDR3 length equals 13 residues. V lost 11 bases and J lost 0; bases outside the gene matches: 5.

This chain links TRBV12-5 with TRBJ2-7; TRBD1 matches at 7 bases. The trim removed 5 bases at V and 2 bases at J, leaving 12 bases unmatched. The CDR3 runs to 16 residues. CDR1 and CDR2 (germline): LGHNT, FRNRAP. CDR3 DNA sequence: TGTGCTAGTGGTACTCAACCGGGACAGTTCACCTACGAGCAGTACGTC. Residues: CASGTQPGQFTYEQYV.

V is TRBV28 and J is TRBJ2-1; TRBD2 agrees at 14 bases. CDR3 length: 16 residues. Germline lookup yields CDR1 MDHEN and CDR2 SYDVKM. The V segment lost 10 bases and the J segment 5 bases; nucleotides outside the gene matches: 10. Written as DNA, the CDR3 is TGTGCCATTATGGGACTAGCGGGAGTTTCTGACAATGAGCAGTTCTTC. Its protein product is CAIMGLAGVSDNEQFF. Looking up the rest from reference TRBV28 and TRBJ2-1 gives the full variable domain: DVKVTQSSRYLVKRTGEKVFLECVQDMDHENMFWYRQDPGLGLRLIYFSYDVKMKEKGDIPEGYSVSREKKERFSLILESASTNQTSMYLCAIMGLAGVSDNEQFFGPGTRLTVL.

V is TRBV6-6 and J is TRBJ2-2; the D is unclear. V dropped 7 bases and J dropped 4 bases, with 7 bases sitting between them. Looked up from germline, CDR1 is MNHNY and CDR2 is SVGAGI (reference sequence). The CDR3 spans 12 residues. The CDR3 DNA sequence: TGTGCCAGCACGGGTCCCACCGGGGAGCTGTTTTTT. As protein: CASTGPTGELFF.